This is a list of T cell receptor beta chains from one sample in a study of blood T cells in healthy people across ages. TCRdb reprocessed the 5' RACE reads with MiXCR, giving one entry per CDR3 protein. Of fewer than 2,000,000 distinct CDR3 sequences in the sample, about 39% were seen once. Sequenced: blood. The receptors derive from a human donor in good health. CDR3s include the opening cysteine and the closing phenylalanine or tryptophan.

v_call	j_call	cdr3_aa
TRBV9	TRBJ1-6	CASSVELGENSPLHF
TRBV11-3	TRBJ2-5	CASSLGLVRETQYF
TRBV27	TRBJ2-1	CASSLLPPAVTRDNEQFF
TRBV7-6	TRBJ2-5	CASRMGLVPSQETQYF
TRBV7-2	TRBJ2-3	CASSPQPGTDTQYF
TRBV12-3/TRBV12-4	TRBJ2-2	CASTEGPRELFF
TRBV12-3/TRBV12-4	TRBJ2-1	CASRPTRLEETQFF
TRBV7-9	TRBJ2-1	CASSLALDLDDEQFF
TRBV10-3	TRBJ1-5	CAISEYRTDYSNQPQHF
TRBV9	TRBJ1-6	CASSVESGPNPNSPLHF
TRBV7-6	TRBJ2-5	CASSSLGSGGEETQYF
TRBV2	TRBJ2-2	CASSGASDGELFF
TRBV15	TRBJ2-3	CATSRDINRGGGSTDTQYF
TRBV12-3/TRBV12-4	TRBJ1-2	CASSPRDSFNYGYTF
TRBV20-1	TRBJ2-3	CSARRGSGVSTDTQYF
TRBV5-1	TRBJ2-7	CASSPTTGDFYEQYF
TRBV12-3/TRBV12-4	TRBJ2-1	CASSLGERLINNEQFF
TRBV7-8	TRBJ2-3	CASSFRITGLTDTQYF
TRBV12-3/TRBV12-4	TRBJ2-7	CASSLGGRQGYEQYF
TRBV25-1	TRBJ2-1	CASSADRPYYNEQFF
TRBV7-8	NA	CASSLFITVGVDEQYF
TRBV24-1	TRBJ1-2	CATGDRTGDGNGYTF
TRBV5-5	TRBJ2-7	CASGRRHGLTLQAYEQYF
TRBV7-8	TRBJ2-3	CASSFVDGSTDTQYF
TRBV5-1	TRBJ2-3	CASSLSVVTDTQYF
TRBV20-1	TRBJ2-3	CSAGGRGLGTDTQYF
TRBV29-1	TRBJ1-1	CSVGTGGARTEAFF
TRBV7-2	TRBJ1-1	CASSPGAITEAFF
TRBV9	TRBJ2-7	CASSVEGLSSYEQYF
TRBV6-2/TRBV6-3	TRBJ2-3	CASSYRGLAGAITDTQYF
TRBV5-1	TRBJ2-1	CASSSGTDRANEQFF
TRBV7-2	TRBJ2-7	CASSLEGRMSEQYF
TRBV12-3/TRBV12-4	TRBJ2-1	CASSGYYNEQFF
TRBV27	TRBJ2-3	CASLESDTQYF
TRBV7-2	TRBJ2-5	CASSKRLAGGSAETQYF
TRBV7-9	TRBJ2-7	CASTAGRPYEQYF
TRBV18	TRBJ2-1	CASSPSRQPQPRNEQFF
TRBV7-9	TRBJ2-5	CASMPPPGGSSSFETQYF
TRBV28	TRBJ1-1	CASSHPAEAFF
TRBV28	TRBJ2-7	CASSHGRFYEQYF
TRBV28	TRBJ1-1	CASSSTRTGSTEAFF
TRBV27	TRBJ1-1	CASRVQGVAEAFF
TRBV7-3	TRBJ2-3	CASSFGTGEGDTQYF
TRBV20-1	TRBJ1-2	CSAPTGVTGGHTF
TRBV20-1	TRBJ1-6	CSARAGVLEPLHF
TRBV7-2	TRBJ2-1	CASSLRWASGGLWNERFF
TRBV7-2	TRBJ1-2	CASSLGPEYGYTF
TRBV6-5	TRBJ2-7	CASRVAGSHYEQYF
TRBV29-1	TRBJ2-7	CSGGTGRTYEQYF
TRBV12-5	TRBJ1-2	CASGPGTRTVWGYTF
TRBV28	TRBJ1-6	CASTWAYNSPLHF
TRBV5-1	TRBJ1-2	CASSFGTRGYTF
TRBV7-9	TRBJ2-6	CASSRDRGDYYSGANVLTF
TRBV7-3	TRBJ2-1	CASSLGTGERHNELFF
TRBV7-6	TRBJ2-7	CASSRARTSPHEQYF